This TCR beta chain stems from a study of CD8 T cells in Susac syndrome. RNA amounts of 0.5 to 1 ug underwent reverse transcription with random hexamers. Using its own MiXCR run on the immunoSEQ multiplex PCR reads, TCRdb lists one record per CDR3 protein. The table lists around 200,000 distinct CDR3 sequences, 95% of them singletons. Through negative isolation, CD4+ and CD8+ T cells were obtained, while TEMRA cells were enriched using FACS. Germline V gene data show CDR1 as SNHLY and CDR2 as FYNNEI. The CDR3 loop spans 15 amino acids. V shed 4 bases and J shed 1 base, with 13 bases lying between them.

The chain links TRBV2 to TRBJ1-1; D gene unclear. Sample: CD4+ T cells from PBMCs. The receptor's source is a human donor with multiple sclerosis. In DNA, the CDR3 is TGTGCCAGCAGTGTGTGGCCGTGGACGAACACTGAAGCTTTCTTT. It translates to CASSVWPWTNTEAFF.